This entry lists 29 T cell receptor beta chains sequenced from one sample in a study of T cell repertoires in cytomegalovirus infection. TCRdb reprocessed the reads with MiXCR, giving one entry per CDR3 protein. Counted here are about 100,000 distinct CDR3 sequences, 23% occurring once; the ten biggest clones make up roughly two fifths. Sample: CD8+ T cells from PBMCs. Receptors originate from a human donor in good health (CMV status not recorded). Some clones in this sample may be carry-over from other donors' samples.

This clonotype was seen many times. The chain employs TRBV12-3 or TRBV12-4 and TRBJ2-2; D not resolved. V lost 7 bases and J 3 bases, leaving 6 bases between the germline ends. This CDR3 is 12 amino acids long. The CDR3 DNA follows: TGTGCCAGCATATTCCACACCGGGGAGCTGTTTTTT. Translated, it gives CASIFHTGELFF.

The V gene is TRBV7-6, the J gene TRBJ2-5; perhaps D is TRBD1 or TRBD2 (5 bases each). There are 15 residues in the CDR3. Germline V gene data show CDR1 as SGHVS and CDR2 as FNYEAQ. V was cut by 3 bases and J by 2 bases, with 13 bases left in between. The CDR3 here is CASSFSGTTQETQYF. The CDR3 DNA follows: TGTGCCAGCAGCTTCTCCGGGACGACTCAAGAGACCCAGTACTTC.

On this clonotype: Given a much more abundant clone one base away, this may be a read error. The chain links TRBV2 to TRBJ2-1, with D perhaps given as TRBD1 or TRBD2 (5 bases each). CDR3 length equals 12 residues. Germline-derived CDR1 and CDR2 are SNHLY and FYNNEI. In DNA, the CDR3 is TGTGTCAGCAGTGAAGCAGGGAGAGAGCAGTTCTTC. As protein: CVSSEAGREQFF.

This chain links TRBV7-9 with TRBJ2-1; weak D call: TRBD2 (7 bases). Germline CDR1 reads SEHNR; CDR2 reads FQNEAQ (reference sequence). The V gene lost 5 bases and the J gene lost 5 bases, with 19 bases spanning the gap. There are 16 residues in the CDR3. The CDR3 DNA reads TGTGCCAGCAGCGAAAAGGGGGGGGGACCTAACAATGAGCAGTTCTTC. This gives the protein CASSEKGGGPNNEQFF.

To note about this clonotype: A junction end diverges from the germline sequence, so it may reflect a read error. The V call is TRBV2, the J call TRBJ2-1; TRBD2 matches at 10 bases. CDR3 length: 16 amino acids. The germline V gene has CDR1 SNHLY and CDR2 FYNNEI. The CDR3 protein is CAGREREGPAYNEQFF. The CDR3 coding sequence is TGTGCCGGCAGAGAGCGGGAGGGGCCGGCCTACAATGAGCAGTTCTTC.

This clonotype has a single count. This chain uses TRBV7-8 with TRBJ1-4; 9 bases fit TRBD1. Unmatched junction bases numbered 12, after V lost 5 bases and J lost 8 bases. The CDR3 is 16 residues long. Germline CDR1 is SGHVS and CDR2 is FQNEAQ. The CDR3 sequence: CASSASPTGGEEKLFF. The CDR3 DNA is TGTGCCAGCAGCGCATCCCCGACAGGGGGAGAAGAAAAACTGTTTTTT.

This clonotype was picked up a small number of times. The chain has TRBV6-5 and TRBJ2-1, with D perhaps matching TRBD2 (5 bases). The germline V gene has CDR1 MNHEY and CDR2 SVGAGI. This CDR3 is 13 amino acids long. Trimming left V 2 bases short and J 5 bases short, with 7 bases between. In DNA, the CDR3 is TGTGCCAGCAGTTACACCGGGGACAATGAGCAGTTCTTC. Its protein is CASSYTGDNEQFF.

Comments on this clonotype: A clone one base away is much larger, so this may be a read error. The chain is built from TRBV7-9 and TRBJ1-1; 10 positions agree with TRBD1. Germline V gene data show CDR1 as SEHNR and CDR2 as FQNEAQ (reference sequence). The CDR3 sequence is 15 residues long. The trim removed 3 bases at V and 4 bases at J, leaving 5 bases unmatched. Here the CDR3 DNA reads TGTGCCAGCAGCTTCGGAAGGACAGGGGGCACTGAAGCTTTCTTT. Amino acids: CASSFGRTGGTEAFF.

This clonotype appeared many times. The V and J genes are TRBV12-3 or TRBV12-4 and TRBJ1-2; TRBD1 is a possible D gene (5 bases). Trimming left V 5 bases short and J 3 bases short, with 28 bases between. The CDR3 extends over 19 amino acids. DNA for the CDR3: TGTGCCAGCAGTCGTACAGAGCTGGTGCCCAGGGCACCCGACTATGGCTACACCTTC. Protein product: CASSRTELVPRAPDYGYTF.

The chain recombines TRBV7-9 with TRBJ1-2; 11 nucleotides align to TRBD1. CDR1 and CDR2 from the germline V gene are SEHNR and FQNEAQ (reference sequence). The CDR3 has 14 amino acids. The trim removed 5 bases at V and 7 bases at J, leaving 6 bases unmatched. Written as DNA, the CDR3 is TGTGCCAGCAGCCTTCCCGGGACAGGGGGTGGCTACACCTTC. This sequence encodes CASSLPGTGGGYTF. The full variable domain, completed using reference TRBV7-9 and TRBJ1-2, is DTGVSQNPRHKITKRGQNVTFRCDPISEHNRLYWYRQTLGQGPEFLTYFQNEAQLEKSRLLSDRFSAERPKGSFSTLEIQRTEQGDSAMYLCASSLPGTGGGYTFGSGTRLTVV.

This clonotype has a handful of counts. The V call is TRBV7-8, the J call TRBJ1-2; D might be TRBD1 (5 bases). V was trimmed by 5 bases and J by 8 bases, leaving 12 bases between them. The CDR3 loop spans 12 amino acids. From germline, CDR1 is SGHVS and CDR2 FQNEAQ. CDR3 residues: CASSQGLGGYTF. Written as DNA, the CDR3 is TGTGCCAGCAGCCAGGGACTCGGGGGCTACACCTTC.

This clonotype was observed at least ten times. The chain recombines TRBV7-2 with TRBJ2-1, with 10 bases fitting TRBD1. Germline V CDR1 and CDR2: SGHTA, FQGNSA. The CDR3 covers 15 residues. The ends lost 3 bases at V and 12 bases at J; junction bases unmatched: 11. CDR3 amino acids: CASSFRDRGFAWQFF. CDR3 nucleotides: TGTGCCAGCAGCTTCCGGGACAGGGGCTTTGCTTGGCAGTTCTTC.

V gene TRBV20-1 combines with J gene TRBJ2-3; no reliable D call. CDR1 and CDR2 from the germline V gene are DFQATT and SNEGSKA (reference sequence). The V gene lost 0 bases and the J gene lost 2 bases, with 9 bases spanning the gap. The CDR3 contains 14 residues. CDR3: CSARDPQHTDTQYF. The CDR3 nucleotides are TGCAGTGCTAGAGATCCCCAGCACACAGATACGCAGTATTTT.

This clonotype has just a few counts. The chain recombines TRBV27 with TRBJ2-1, with 14 bases lining up with TRBD2. CDR1 is MNHEY, CDR2 SMNVEV, per germline (reference sequence). This CDR3 region has 16 residues. V shed 4 bases, J shed 7 bases, and the junction held 6 bases outside the gene matches. CDR3 residues: CASSYGTSGSRNEQFF. The CDR3 bases are TGTGCCAGCAGTTACGGGACTAGCGGGAGCAGAAATGAGCAGTTCTTC.

The sample holds many counts of this clonotype. This sequence joins TRBV11-2 and TRBJ2-1, with TRBD2 matching 9 bases. This CDR3 spans 15 amino acids. Trimming removed 4 bases from V and 4 bases from J; junction bases left unmatched: 5. Germline lookup yields CDR1 SGHAT and CDR2 FQNNGV. Here the CDR3 reads CASSYLAGTYNEQFF. CDR3 nucleotide sequence: TGTGCCAGCAGCTATCTAGCGGGGACTTACAATGAGCAGTTCTTC.

This chain connects TRBV19 to TRBJ2-2; 14 bases fit TRBD2. This CDR3 is 20 amino acids long. V trimming: 5 bases; J trimming: 3 bases; junction bases outside the gene matches: 14. From germline, CDR1 is LNHDA and CDR2 SQIVND (reference sequence). The CDR3 here is CASSLSGLAGVSMDTGELFF. In DNA form, the CDR3 reads TGTGCCAGTAGTCTCTCGGGACTAGCGGGAGTATCAATGGACACCGGGGAGCTGTTTTTT.

A remark on this clonotype: This clone may be a read error of a much larger clone one base away. The chain uses TRBV7-8 and TRBJ1-1; D is ambiguous. The CDR3 length is 14 residues. The germline CDR1 and CDR2 sequences are SGHVS and FQNEAQ. This CDR3 reads CVSSPRPDDTEAFF. For the CDR3, the DNA is TGTGTCAGCAGCCCTCGACCGGATGACACTGAAGCTTTCTTT.

The chain couples TRBV13 to TRBJ1-1; D is possibly TRBD1 (6 bases). V lost 1 base to trimming and J lost 3 bases, with 12 bases between them. The CDR3 is made up of 15 amino acids. Germline V CDR1 and CDR2: PRHDT, FYEKMQ (reference sequence). CDR3 region: CASSLEGDTHTEAFF. The CDR3 DNA reads as TGTGCCAGCAGCTTAGAGGGGGACACCCACACTGAAGCTTTCTTT.

The V and J genes are TRBV27 and TRBJ1-1, with D unresolved. CDR1 and CDR2 from the germline V gene are MNHEY and SMNVEV (reference sequence). Trimming cost V 6 bases and J 1 base, with 9 bases left between them. This CDR3 has 13 residues. The CDR3 region is CASRSAANTEAFF. The CDR3 region has the DNA TGTGCCAGCAGATCGGCAGCGAACACTGAAGCTTTCTTT.

In its sample, this clonotype was seen many times. The gene calls are TRBV7-9 and TRBJ2-7, with a tentative D call TRBD1 (5 bases). Germline assignment: CDR1 SEHNR and CDR2 FQNEAQ (reference sequence). The CDR3 spans 12 residues. V was shortened by 4 bases and J by 5 bases, with 9 bases between the two germline ends. The CDR3 DNA sequence: TGTGCCAGCAGCTCCAGGGTGGACGAGCAGTACTTC. Protein: CASSSRVDEQYF.

This clonotype showed up just a few times. The chain joins TRBV5-6 to TRBJ2-2; no clear D. Trimming stripped 2 bases from V and 9 bases from J, with 8 bases between. This CDR3 is built from 12 residues. Germline CDR1 and CDR2: SGHDT and YYEEEE. The CDR3 bases are TGTGCCAGCAGCTTCTCAGACCGGGAGCTGTTTTTT. Translation: CASSFSDRELFF.

This clonotype was observed many times. CDR3 in amino acids: CASSYSVVNTEAFF. CDR3 in DNA: TGTGCCAGCAGTTACTCGGTCGTGAACACTGAAGCTTTCTTT. The chain has TRBV6-2 or TRBV6-3 and TRBJ1-1; D unresolved. With 0 bases removed from V and 0 bases from J, the gap between germline ends came to 5 bases. Germline-derived CDR1 and CDR2 are MNHEY and SVGEGT. There are 14 residues in the CDR3.

This clonotype was picked up a small number of times. This chain uses TRBV12-3 or TRBV12-4 with TRBJ2-7, with 10 bases lining up with TRBD1. The CDR3 spans 15 residues. The V segment lost 5 bases and the J segment 4 bases; nucleotides outside the gene matches: 8. The CDR3 loop reads CASSVRDRGRYEQYF. CDR3 DNA sequence: TGTGCCAGCAGTGTCCGCGACAGGGGGCGATACGAGCAGTACTTC.

The table lists this clonotype with many counts. The gene calls are TRBV7-2 and TRBJ2-7; 9 nucleotides match TRBD1. V lost 0 bases, J lost 4 bases, and 1 base stayed unmatched. Looked up from germline, CDR1 is SGHTA and CDR2 is FQGNSA. The CDR3 sequence is 14 residues long. The CDR3, as DNA: TGTGCCAGCAGCTTAGCGGACAGGGGATACGAGCAGTACTTC. Translating it yields CASSLADRGYEQYF.

This chain joins TRBV6-2 or TRBV6-3 and TRBJ2-7; D gene unclear. The CDR3 length is 11 residues. Germline CDR1 MNHEY, CDR2 SVGEGT. Trimming took 2 bases from V and 6 from J, leaving 5 bases between them. CDR3 bases: TGTGCCAGCAGTTACGGGCGCGAGCAGTACTTC. The encoded protein is CASSYGREQYF.

As concerns this clonotype: This may be a read error, as it is one base from a much larger clone. The chain links TRBV7-4 to TRBJ2-1, with 8 bases fitting TRBD1. CDR1 is SGHVT and CDR2 is SQSDAQ in the germline V gene. The length of the CDR3 is 16 residues. The DNA for the CDR3 is TGTACCAGCAGCTCCGAAACAGGGGGGACTTACAATGAGCAGTTCTTC. Encoded protein: CTSSSETGGTYNEQFF.

This clonotype was recorded a few times. The rearrangement joins TRBV7-9 to TRBJ2-5, with TRBD1 identical over 11 bases. CDR1 and CDR2 (germline): SEHNR, FQNEAQ (reference sequence). The CDR3 spans 17 residues. V was clipped by 3 bases and J by 4 bases; unmatched bases: 10. The CDR3 protein is CASSFGGTGGPLETQYF. The DNA for the CDR3 is TGTGCCAGCAGCTTTGGGGGGACAGGGGGTCCCTTAGAGACCCAGTACTTC.

V gene TRBV20-1 combines with J gene TRBJ1-4; D gene ambiguous. V was cut by 1 base and J by 4 bases, with 13 bases left in between. Germline lookup yields CDR1 DFQATT and CDR2 SNEGSKA (reference sequence). CDR3 size: 15 residues. The CDR3 DNA sequence: TGCAGTGCTAGAGTTTTCTCAGATTATAATGAAAAACTGTTTTTT. This encodes CSARVFSDYNEKLFF.

The chain links TRBV6-8 to TRBJ1-4; 9 bases are shared with TRBD1. CDR1 and CDR2 (germline): MNHGY, SAAAGT. Trimming cost V 6 bases and J 8 bases; bases outside gene matches: 7. CDR3 length equals 14 residues. This CDR3 reads CASSPGQGGEKLFF. The DNA for the CDR3 is TGTGCCAGCAGCCCGGGACAGGGTGGCGAAAAACTGTTTTTT.